This TCR beta chain was profiled in a study of Ad26.COV2.S vaccination and SARS-CoV-2 variants. Study-wide findings and caveats: In TCR breadth and depth analyses, total T cell responses may have been underestimated.

Clones were sequenced by immunoSEQ multiplex PCR, and TCRdb holds only the in-frame ones, with some missing. Counted here are 150,000 to 200,000 clones, around 90% occurring once; the ten biggest clones make up about 5.5%. This clone has a single count. Its antigen remains unknown. V lost 3 bases and J 2 bases, leaving 11 bases between the germline ends. The CDR3 has 14 residues. Germline V lookup: CDR1 MNHEY, CDR2 SMNVEV (reference sequence). The rearrangement joins TRBV27 to TRBJ2-7; D possibly corresponds to TRBD1 (5 bases). The TCR was taken from a human donor who had recovered from COVID-19. Source: peripheral blood, taken after recovery from COVID-19. CDR3 DNA sequence: TGTGCCAGCAGTTTCCGACAGCTTACCTACGAGCAGTACTTC. Encoded protein: CASSFRQLTYEQYF.